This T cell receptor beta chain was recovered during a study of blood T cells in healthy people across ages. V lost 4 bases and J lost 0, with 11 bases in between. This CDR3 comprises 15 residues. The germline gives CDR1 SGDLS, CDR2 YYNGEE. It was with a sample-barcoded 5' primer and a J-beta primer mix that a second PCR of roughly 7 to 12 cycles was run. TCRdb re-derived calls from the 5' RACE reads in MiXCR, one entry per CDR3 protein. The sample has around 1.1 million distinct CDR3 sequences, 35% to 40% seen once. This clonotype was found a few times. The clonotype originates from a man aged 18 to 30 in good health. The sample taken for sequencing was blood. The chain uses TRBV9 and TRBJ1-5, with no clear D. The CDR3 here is CASSLGDGSNQPQHF. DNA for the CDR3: TGTGCCAGCAGCCTAGGAGACGGTAGCAATCAGCCCCAGCATTTT.